The 2 T cell receptor beta chains given below trace back to one sample, sequenced in a study of blood T cell repertoires in COVID-19. Here immunoSEQ multiplex PCR was the method, and the copy in TCRdb shows in-frame clones only, minus some. Seen here are approximately 180,000 clones, more than 75% observed once, and the top ten hold around 2.3%. Material: peripheral blood. The receptors were sampled from a man aged 35 to 55 with active or convalescent COVID-19.

The chain joins TRBV9 to TRBJ2-1; D is possibly TRBD2 (6 bases). The germline V gene has CDR1 SGDLS and CDR2 YYNGEE. The V gene lost 0 bases and the J gene lost 8 bases, with 6 bases spanning the gap. The CDR3 covers 12 residues. CDR3 bases: TGTGCCAGCAGCGTAGCGGGGGATGAGCAGTTCTTC. As protein: CASSVAGDEQFF.

V is TRBV2 and J is TRBJ1-5; D gene unclear. V lost 2 bases, J lost 11 bases, and 13 bases lay in between. The CDR3 runs to 13 residues. Germline CDR1 SNHLY, CDR2 FYNNEI. This chain's CDR3 is CASSEMVGEAQHF. The CDR3 nucleotides read TGTGCCAGCAGTGAAATGGTTGGTGAGGCCCAGCATTTT.